One T cell receptor beta chain is described in this entry. Its antigen is undetermined. The data stem from a study of CD8 T cells in Susac syndrome. About the research overall: Active disease was present in 5 or 6 of the sequenced Susac syndrome patients, whereas 8 or 9 of them were in remission. Study-wide findings and caveats: Detection of Susac-specific public clones gave around 16 in total CD8+ repertoires and about five in CD8+ TEMRA repertoires.

The CD8+ and CD4+ T cells were negatively isolated, with the TEMRA cells enriched by FACS. Random-hexamer reverse transcription was applied to about 0.5 to 1 ug RNA. The CDR3 of TCR beta was amplified by immunoSEQ multiplex PCR across 54 Vbeta and 13 Jbeta. Using its own MiXCR run on the immunoSEQ multiplex PCR reads, TCRdb lists one record per CDR3 protein. The data contain under 95,000 distinct CDR3 sequences, 85% to 95% of them singletons. Trimming removed 2 bases from V and 8 bases from J, with 10 bases in between. Germline CDR1 and CDR2: SGHRS and YFSETQ. CDR3 size: 12 residues. The source material was CD8+ T cells from PBMCs. This chain joins TRBV5-1 and TRBJ1-2, with D perhaps matching TRBD1 (5 bases). The receptor's source is a human donor with Susac syndrome. The CDR3 nucleotides read TGCGCCAGCAGCTTCGACAGTGACGGCTACACCTTC. Translating gives CASSFDSDGYTF.